This TCR beta chain was sequenced during a study of HIV-infected patients and healthy controls. Points from the study as a whole: The diversity differences were not explained by slight age and sex differences between study cohorts.

About 500 ng RNA was reverse transcribed with alpha and beta constant-region primers. Each of the alpha and beta chains got its own library through chain-specific third strand synthesis with indices. One primer pair amplified all rearrangements per chain; each cDNA got molecular barcodes. One entry per CDR3 protein, called by TCRdb with MiXCR from the 5' RACE reads. The sample records 11,000 to 15,000 distinct CDR3 sequences, around 9% being singletons. No cell fractionation was done, so the repertoire covers all unsorted peripheral blood T cells. RNA came from approximately 2.6 ml of peripheral blood. Judged by abundance, this clonotype is medium-sized (0.01 to 0.1%). Its specificity is not known. Germline loops: CDR1 MNHEY, CDR2 SMNVEV (reference sequence). This CDR3 is 13 amino acids long. V was shortened by 2 bases and J by 3 bases, with 5 bases between the two germline ends.

The sequenced sample consisted of blood. The gene calls are TRBV27 and TRBJ2-4; no reliable D call. This TCR derives from an adult in good health. CDR3 bases: TGTGCCAGCAGTTTAAACCGCAAAAACATTCAGTACTTC. As protein: CASSLNRKNIQYF.